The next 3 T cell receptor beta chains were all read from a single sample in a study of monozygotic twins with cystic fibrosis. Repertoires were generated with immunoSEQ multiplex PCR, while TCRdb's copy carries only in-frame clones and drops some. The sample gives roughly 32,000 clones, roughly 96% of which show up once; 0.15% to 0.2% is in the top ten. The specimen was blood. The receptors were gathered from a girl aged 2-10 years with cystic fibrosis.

This chain's CDR3 is CSVSGQGPNEKLFF. In nucleotides, the CDR3 is TGCAGCGTTTCGGGACAGGGTCCTAATGAAAAACTGTTTTTT. The chain links TRBV29-1 to TRBJ1-4; 9 positions agree with TRBD1. Germline V gene lookup returns CDR1 SQVTM and CDR2 ANQGSEA. The trim removed 5 bases at V and 3 bases at J, leaving 4 bases unmatched. This CDR3 has 14 amino acids.

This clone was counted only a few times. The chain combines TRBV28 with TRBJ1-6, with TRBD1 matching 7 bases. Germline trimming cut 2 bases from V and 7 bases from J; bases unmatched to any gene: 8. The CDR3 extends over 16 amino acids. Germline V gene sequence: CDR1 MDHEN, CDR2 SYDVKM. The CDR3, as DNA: TGTGCCAGCAGTTTACTGGGACAGCTACGGAATTCACCCCTCCACTTT. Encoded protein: CASSLLGQLRNSPLHF.

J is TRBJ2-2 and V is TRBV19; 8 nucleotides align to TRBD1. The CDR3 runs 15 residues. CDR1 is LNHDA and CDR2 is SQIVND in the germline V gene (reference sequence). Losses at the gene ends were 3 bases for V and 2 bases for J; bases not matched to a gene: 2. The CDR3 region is CASSIAGGNTGELFF. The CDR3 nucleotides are TGTGCCAGTAGTATCGCAGGGGGCAACACCGGGGAGCTGTTTTTT.